The rows below give T cell receptor beta chains drawn from one sample of a study of T cells in Graves' hyperthyroidism and ophthalmopathy. TCRdb used MiXCR to reprocess the multiplex PCR reads, holding one entry per CDR3 protein. The data contain fewer than 500,000 distinct CDR3 sequences, 13% of them seen just once; the ten biggest clones take up about 20%. The sequencing input was blood. Receptors originate from a man aged 25 to 40 with Graves' hyperthyroidism that later progressed to Graves' ophthalmopathy. The CDR3 runs from the conserved cysteine through the conserved F or W. A D gene is named only where the DNA matches it firmly. Rows may omit the clone size; those that give it use once, few, many or a size class.

CDR3nt: TGTGCCAGCAGGACAGTGAACAATCAGCCCCAGCATTTT
CDR3aa: CASRTVNNQPQHF
abundance: many
v_gene: TRBV28
len: 13
d_gene: -
j_gene: TRBJ1-5

CDR3nt: TGTGCCAGCAGGAACAGGGGTTTCACTGAAGCTTTCTTT
CDR3aa: CASRNRGFTEAFF
abundance: -
v_gene: TRBV12-3/TRBV12-4
len: 13
d_gene: TRBD1
j_gene: TRBJ1-1

CDR3nt: TGCAGTGCTAGAGAAAAGGGGACAGGGATTGAAAAACTGTTTTTT
CDR3aa: CSAREKGTGIEKLFF
abundance: few
v_gene: TRBV20-1
len: 15
d_gene: TRBD1
j_gene: TRBJ1-4

CDR3nt: TGTGCCAGCAGCTTGATCGGACTAGAATATGAGACCCAGTACTTC
CDR3aa: CASSLIGLEYETQYF
abundance: few
v_gene: TRBV5-5
len: 15
d_gene: TRBD2
j_gene: TRBJ2-5

CDR3nt: TGTGCCACTCGGACAGACCGAAACACCATATATTTT
CDR3aa: CATRTDRNTIYF
abundance: few
v_gene: TRBV3-1
len: 12
d_gene: -
j_gene: TRBJ1-3

CDR3nt: TGTGCCAGCAGCTCCCAGCGGGGGCATGAGCAGTTCTTC
CDR3aa: CASSSQRGHEQFF
abundance: many
v_gene: TRBV7-2
len: 13
d_gene: TRBD2
j_gene: TRBJ2-1

CDR3nt: TGCAGTGCTAGTTCGTGGGTAGGAGAGACCCAGTACTTC
CDR3aa: CSASSWVGETQYF
abundance: many
v_gene: TRBV20-1
len: 13
d_gene: -
j_gene: TRBJ2-5

CDR3nt: TGTGCCAGCAGCACCCCGGCGAGCGGGGAGACCCAGTACTTC
CDR3aa: CASSTPASGETQYF
abundance: -
v_gene: TRBV6-1
len: 14
d_gene: -
j_gene: TRBJ2-5

CDR3nt: TGTGCCAGCAGGACCCTAGGGGGGCGCGTCGGGGAGCTGTTTTTT
CDR3aa: CASRTLGGRVGELFF
abundance: -
v_gene: TRBV7-6
len: 15
d_gene: -
j_gene: TRBJ2-2

CDR3nt: TGTGCCAGTAGTCTTGGGACGGATTTGTCGCCCCAGCATTTT
CDR3aa: CASSLGTDLSPQHF
abundance: -
v_gene: TRBV19
len: 14
d_gene: -
j_gene: TRBJ1-5

CDR3nt: TGTGCCAGCAGTTGGCACAGGGGAACTGAAGCTTTCTTT
CDR3aa: CASSWHRGTEAFF
abundance: many
v_gene: TRBV12-3/TRBV12-4
len: 13
d_gene: TRBD1
j_gene: TRBJ1-1

CDR3nt: TGTGCCAGCAGTTTAGGCCGGTGGAATGAAAAACTGTTTTTT
CDR3aa: CASSLGRWNEKLFF
abundance: many
v_gene: TRBV27
len: 14
d_gene: -
j_gene: TRBJ1-4

CDR3nt: TGTGCCAGCAGCGCGGGACTAGCGGAGTACAATGAGCAGTTCTTC
CDR3aa: CASSAGLAEYNEQFF
abundance: -
v_gene: TRBV9
len: 15
d_gene: TRBD2
j_gene: TRBJ2-1

CDR3nt: TGTGCCAGCAGTTTGGAGGGGGCGGTTTCGGCCACTAACTATGGCTACACCTTC
CDR3aa: CASSLEGAVSATNYGYTF
abundance: many
v_gene: TRBV28
len: 18
d_gene: TRBD1
j_gene: TRBJ1-2

CDR3nt: TGCAGTGCTAGAGCTCCGGACAGGGTGAATCAGCCCCAGCATTTT
CDR3aa: CSARAPDRVNQPQHF
abundance: many
v_gene: TRBV20-1
len: 15
d_gene: TRBD1
j_gene: TRBJ1-5

CDR3nt: TGCGCCAGCAGCCCCAGTGCTTTGGCCTACAATGAGCAGTTCTTC
CDR3aa: CASSPSALAYNEQFF
abundance: -
v_gene: TRBV5-1
len: 15
d_gene: -
j_gene: TRBJ2-1

CDR3nt: TGCGCCAGCAGGTATCACAGCAGCACAGATACGCAGTATTTT
CDR3aa: CASRYHSSTDTQYF
abundance: -
v_gene: TRBV5-1
len: 14
d_gene: -
j_gene: TRBJ2-3

CDR3nt: TGTGCCAGTAGAAGGACAGGGGCCACTGAAGCTTTCTTT
CDR3aa: CASRRTGATEAFF
abundance: -
v_gene: TRBV19
len: 13
d_gene: TRBD1
j_gene: TRBJ1-1

CDR3nt: TGTGCCAGCAGTTTCCGGAGGGCCACAGATACGCAGTATTTT
CDR3aa: CASSFRRATDTQYF
abundance: -
v_gene: TRBV6-1
len: 14
d_gene: -
j_gene: TRBJ2-3

CDR3nt: TGTGCCAGCAGCTTAGGGACAGCTCCTCTCCTCCACTTT
CDR3aa: CASSLGTAPLLHF
abundance: -
v_gene: TRBV11-2
len: 13
d_gene: -
j_gene: TRBJ1-6